This T cell receptor (beta chain) emerged from a study of Tregs in tolerant kidney transplant recipients. Data came from immunoSEQ multiplex PCR; TCRdb stores just in-frame clones and leaves some out. Of about 64,000 clones listed, 87% are singletons. Related graft donors supplied nonmyeloablative bone marrow transplants, and mixed chimerism was transient. The CDR3 runs 15 residues. Trimming cost V 10 bases and J 3 bases, with 18 bases left between them. From germline, CDR1 is WSHSY and CDR2 SAAADI. V usage is TRBV10-2 and J usage is TRBJ2-2, with D perhaps TRBD1 (6 bases). The TCR was taken from a human patient who received a combined kidney and bone marrow transplant. T cells may partly derive from the graft donor. The material was CD4+ T cells from blood (PBMCs), obtained 6 months after the transplant. In DNA form, the CDR3 reads TGCGCCACCCAGGGGTCCGGGGCGCACACCGGGGAGCTGTTTTTT. This codes for CATQGSGAHTGELFF.